These 13 T cell receptor beta chains share one sample of origin, sequenced in a study of cytomegalovirus exposure and HLA in healthy donors. Both 60 Vbeta primers and 13 Jbeta primers went into the PCR. Method: immunoSEQ multiplex PCR; TCRdb's copy keeps in-frame clones and lacks some. This repertoire shows roughly 190,000 clones, around 82% found once; its top ten account for 11% to 15%. Sequencing used PBMCs. The receptors here all came from a woman aged 25 to 45 in good health and CMV-seropositive.

The V call is TRBV7-8, the J call TRBJ2-1; D ambiguous. CDR3 size: 15 residues. Trimming cost V 5 bases and J 12 bases, with 23 bases left between them. Germline loops: CDR1 SGHVS, CDR2 FQNEAQ. The CDR3 loop is CASSTQPVSASGQFF. In DNA, the CDR3 is TGTGCCAGCAGCACCCAACCGGTCTCCGCCTCGGGGCAGTTCTTC.

This rearrangement joins TRBV4-1 to TRBJ1-6; 7 bases agree with TRBD1. With 4 bases clipped from V and 6 bases from J, the junction kept 6 bases outside the gene matches. This CDR3 is built from 15 residues. CDR1 and CDR2 from the germline V gene are MGHRA and YSYEKL. The CDR3 coding sequence is TGCGCCAGCAGCCTATTCCCAGGGGGTAATTCACCCCTCCACTTT. It translates to CASSLFPGGNSPLHF.

This clone came up a few times. The chain uses TRBV28 and TRBJ2-1; unclear D gene. V dropped 7 bases and J dropped 4 bases, with 20 bases sitting between them. This CDR3 region has 16 residues. Germline loops: CDR1 MDHEN, CDR2 SYDVKM. CDR3 bases: TGTGCCAGCAATCCGACTCCCGGCGGTCGATACAATGAGCAGTTCTTC. Translated: CASNPTPGGRYNEQFF.

As concerns this clone: One junction end does not reproduce the germline sequence, and a read error may be involved. The chain is built from TRBV27 and TRBJ2-7; the match to TRBD2 covers 9 bases. The germline V gene encodes CDR1 MNHEY and CDR2 SMNVEV (reference sequence). The CDR3 loop spans 15 amino acids. The CDR3 bases are TGTGCCAGCAGTTTTGGCGGGAGGGCCTCCCACGAGCAGTACTTC. Amino acid sequence: CASSFGGRASHEQYF.

Only a few counts were recorded for this clone. The CDR3 protein is CASSERTSGSSYNEQFF. The CDR3 bases are TGTGCCAGCAGTGAGCGGACTAGCGGGAGCTCCTACAATGAGCAGTTCTTC. This chain links TRBV6-1 with TRBJ2-1; 13 bases line up with TRBD2. Germline V CDR1 and CDR2: MNHNS, SASEGT. Trimming cost V 3 bases and J 0 bases; bases outside gene matches: 2. The CDR3 is 17 residues long.

V and J are TRBV7-9 and TRBJ1-5; D gene ambiguous. This CDR3 has 13 residues. V lost 1 base and J 4 bases, leaving 5 bases between the germline ends. CDR1 is SEHNR and CDR2 is FQNEAQ in the germline V gene (reference sequence). CDR3 in amino acids: CASSLDRNQPQHF. The DNA of the CDR3 is TGTGCCAGCAGCTTAGACAGAAATCAGCCCCAGCATTTT.

This rearrangement joins TRBV27 to TRBJ1-6; 7 bases line up with TRBD1. The length of the CDR3 is 15 residues. The V gene end was trimmed by 10 bases and the J gene end by 10 bases; junction bases not matched to a gene: 16. The V gene's germline CDR1 is MNHEY and CDR2 SMNVEV (reference sequence). CDR3 nucleotide sequence: TGTGCCACCCGTTCCACAGGGGTTTATGGGTCACCCCTCCACTTT. Its protein is CATRSTGVYGSPLHF.

V gene TRBV7-2 combines with J gene TRBJ2-7; 10 nucleotides match TRBD2. The CDR3 covers 14 residues. Losses at the gene ends were 7 bases for V and 2 bases for J; bases not matched to a gene: 5. CDR1 SGHTA and CDR2 FQGNSA come from the germline V gene. Written as DNA, the CDR3 is TGTGCCAGCAATATAGCGGGGGGAGCCTACGAGCAGTACTTC. It encodes CASNIAGGAYEQYF.

This chain connects TRBV7-3 to TRBJ2-1, with a possible D match to TRBD1 (6 bases). This CDR3 has 13 amino acids. Trimming cost V 4 bases and J 6 bases, with 10 bases left between them. Germline CDR1 reads SGHTA; CDR2 reads FQGTGA. The CDR3 is CASSYLQGNEQFF. The CDR3 bases are TGTGCCAGCAGCTACCTACAGGGCAATGAGCAGTTCTTC.

This clone was found a few times. The rearrangement links TRBV10-3 to TRBJ1-5; D gene ambiguous. Germline lookup yields CDR1 ENHRY and CDR2 SYGVKD. V lost 6 bases, J lost 2 bases, and 11 bases lay in between. The CDR3 covers 14 residues. CDR3 amino acids: CAISSGLGNQPQHF. The DNA for the CDR3 is TGTGCCATCAGCTCCGGACTAGGCAATCAGCCCCAGCATTTT.

This rearrangement joins TRBV6-1 to TRBJ2-5, with TRBD1 as a possible D gene (5 bases). The CDR3 is 16 residues long. CDR1 is MNHNS, CDR2 SASEGT, per germline. The ends were cut back, 2 bases at V and 1 base at J, with 14 bases in the middle. CDR3 nucleotides: TGTGCCAGCAGTGAAAGGAGTCAGGGCGCCCAAGAGACCCAGTACTTC. Its protein is CASSERSQGAQETQYF.

In nucleotides, the CDR3 is TGCGCCAGCAGTGATAGAGCGGGAGAGTCTCAAGAGACCCAGTACTTC. Its protein product is CASSDRAGESQETQYF. This chain uses TRBV10-1 with TRBJ2-5; 8 nucleotides line up with TRBD2. With V trimmed by 3 bases and J by 2 bases, 8 bases remained unmatched. The germline gives CDR1 WNHNN, CDR2 SYGVQD (reference sequence). The CDR3 spans 16 residues.

This clone has a single count. The V and J genes are TRBV28 and TRBJ1-2; D not certain. The germline V gene has CDR1 MDHEN and CDR2 SYDVKM. V lost 7 bases and J 5 bases, leaving 17 bases between the germline ends. This CDR3 spans 14 amino acids. This CDR3 reads CASTGWGGYYGYTF. The CDR3 coding sequence is TGTGCCAGCACCGGCTGGGGAGGTTATTATGGCTACACCTTC.